Presented here are 3 T cell receptor beta chains from one specimen sequenced in a study of cytomegalovirus exposure and HLA in healthy donors. PCR involved 60 Vbeta and 13 Jbeta primers. Sequencing used immunoSEQ multiplex PCR; TCRdb keeps in-frame clones, though not all of them. The table includes a few hundred thousand clones, about 70% detected once. The sample taken for sequencing was PBMCs. The receptors come from a woman in her twenties or thirties in good health and CMV-seronegative.

This rearrangement joins TRBV2 to TRBJ1-6; tentative D call: TRBD1 (5 bases). In germline, CDR1 is SNHLY, CDR2 FYNNEI. Trimming left V 1 base short and J 5 bases short, with 6 bases between. The CDR3 runs to 14 residues. The DNA of the CDR3 is TGTGCCAGCAGTGAAGGGACACATAATTCACCCCTCCACTTT. It specifies CASSEGTHNSPLHF.

This clone has a handful of counts. The V call is TRBV18, the J call TRBJ1-2; TRBD1 agrees at 10 bases. The CDR3 has 15 residues. Germline-derived CDR1 and CDR2 are KGHSH and LQKENI. With 8 bases clipped from V and 5 bases from J, the junction kept 11 bases outside the gene matches. This chain's CDR3 is CASTPTGGREYGYTF. CDR3 sequence (DNA): TGTGCCAGCACGCCGACAGGGGGCCGTGAATATGGCTACACCTTC.

CDR3 sequence reads: CASSFVRDRDTEAFF. CDR3 bases: TGTGCCAGCAGCTTTGTACGGGACAGAGACACTGAAGCTTTCTTT. The genes are TRBV5-4 and TRBJ1-1, with TRBD1 matching over 7 bases. CDR3 length equals 15 residues. The V and J ends lost 2 bases and 3 bases, in that order; junction bases with no gene match: 7. The germline CDR1 and CDR2 sequences are SGHNT and YYREEE (reference sequence).